Listed here are 13 T cell receptor beta chains from one sample, sequenced in a study of patients and donors after allogeneic stem cell transplantation. TCRdb re-called the RT-PCR reads through MiXCR, storing one row per CDR3 protein. The table has about 89,000 distinct CDR3 sequences, 48% seen once. Sequenced input: blood, either unsorted or a sorted T cell fraction (not recorded which). All receptors derive from a human donor who was either an allogeneic HSCT recipient or a stem cell or donor lymphocyte infusion donor (not recorded which). It is not recorded whose cells these are; they may come from a transplant donor.

V is TRBV9 and J is TRBJ2-1, with D uncertain. The CDR3 loop spans 15 amino acids. V was cut by 2 bases and J by 2 bases, with 11 bases left in between. Germline-derived CDR1 and CDR2 are SGDLS and YYNGEE. The CDR3 DNA sequence: TGTGCCAGCAGCGTTCTTGGTCTCACCTACAATGAGCAGTTCTTC. Translating gives CASSVLGLTYNEQFF.

The chain is built from TRBV24-1 and TRBJ2-2, with 9 bases lining up with TRBD1. Germline V gene sequence: CDR1 KGHDR, CDR2 SFDVKD. Trimming removed 4 bases from V and 5 bases from J; junction bases left unmatched: 7. The CDR3 extends over 16 amino acids. CDR3 loop: CATSEGGQGATGELFF. The CDR3 nucleotides read TGTGCCACCAGTGAGGGGGGACAGGGTGCGACCGGGGAGCTGTTTTTT.

This clonotype was observed a few times. The chain links TRBV11-2 to TRBJ2-2; a possible D gene is TRBD1 (6 bases). Trimming cost V 5 bases and J 5 bases, with 12 bases left between them. In germline, CDR1 is SGHAT, CDR2 FQNNGV. The CDR3 has 14 amino acids. CDR3 in amino acids: CASSATQGTGELFF. The CDR3 nucleotides are TGTGCCAGCAGCGCTACACAGGGTACCGGGGAGCTGTTTTTT.

CDR3: CASSYLLAGQTNYGYTF. As DNA, the CDR3 is TGTGCCAGCAGTTACCTTCTCGCCGGACAGACTAACTATGGCTACACCTTC. The chain recombines TRBV6-5 with TRBJ1-2, with D perhaps TRBD1 (6 bases). V lost 2 bases and J 0 bases, leaving 16 bases between the germline ends. From germline, CDR1 is MNHEY and CDR2 SVGAGI. The CDR3 spans 17 residues.

The rearrangement joins TRBV4-1 to TRBJ2-7; D is unresolved. The CDR3 runs 15 residues. The V and J ends lost 0 bases and 9 bases respectively, with 18 bases between them. The germline V gene has CDR1 MGHRA and CDR2 YSYEKL. CDR3 DNA sequence: TGCGCCAGCAGCCAAGATCCGACCCCCGTTTCTGGGCAGTACTTC. This codes for CASSQDPTPVSGQYF.

This clonotype was recorded a few times. V gene TRBV28 combines with J gene TRBJ1-5, with D perhaps matching TRBD1 (6 bases). This CDR3 has 17 residues. Germline V gene sequence: CDR1 MDHEN, CDR2 SYDVKM. The ends were cut back, 5 bases at V and 0 bases at J, with 17 bases in the middle. The CDR3 bases are TGTGCCAGCAGTCCAGTAAAGACAGGAACTAGCAATCAGCCCCAGCATTTT. Amino acid sequence: CASSPVKTGTSNQPQHF.

The V and J genes are TRBV7-2 and TRBJ1-6; TRBD1 matches 7 bases. CDR3 size: 16 residues. From germline, CDR1 is SGHTA and CDR2 FQGNSA. Trimming took 5 bases from V and 9 from J; bases not matched to a gene: 13. In DNA form, the CDR3 reads TGTGCCAGCAGCCTCCCGACAGGGATGGGGGTTTCACCCCTCCACTTT. Its translation is CASSLPTGMGVSPLHF.

The chain recombines TRBV7-2 with TRBJ1-1; D gene uncertain. The germline V gene encodes CDR1 SGHTA and CDR2 FQGNSA. The CDR3 runs to 12 residues. The V end was cut by 2 bases, the J end by 5 bases, with 6 bases between. Here the CDR3 DNA reads TGTGCCAGCAGCTTACGACCGACTGAAGCTTTCTTT. This translates into CASSLRPTEAFF. The full variable domain, its missing parts supplied by reference TRBV7-2 and TRBJ1-1, is GAGVSQSPSNKVTEKGKDVELRCDPISGHTALYWYRQSLGQGLEFLIYFQGNSAPDKSGLPSDRFSAERTGGSVSTLTIQRTQQEDSAVYLCASSLRPTEAFFGQGTRLTVV.

The chain has TRBV5-1 and TRBJ2-3; D is perhaps TRBD2 (5 bases). From germline, CDR1 is SGHRS and CDR2 YFSETQ. CDR3 length equals 14 residues. V shed 5 bases and J shed 2 bases, with 12 bases lying between them. The chain's CDR3 is CASSFRDNTDTQYF. CDR3 bases: TGCGCCAGCAGTTTCCGGGATAACACAGATACGCAGTATTTT.

This clonotype turned up a few times. The genes are TRBV4-3 and TRBJ1-3; D is uncertain. CDR1 LGHNA and CDR2 YSLEER come from the germline V gene. Trimming pared 1 base from V and 1 base from J, leaving 8 bases between. This CDR3 contains 15 residues. The CDR3 here is CASSQGAASGNTIYF. CDR3 sequence (DNA): TGCGCCAGCAGCCAAGGGGCAGCATCTGGAAACACCATATATTTT.

V gene TRBV6-2 or TRBV6-3 combines with J gene TRBJ1-1; D perhaps matches TRBD1 (6 bases). CDR3 length equals 18 residues. The V gene lost 5 bases and the J gene lost 4 bases, with 26 bases spanning the gap. CDR1 is MNHEY and CDR2 is SVGEGT in the germline V gene. CDR3 in DNA: TGTGCCAGCAGTCCCAACCGTGGTGTACAGGGTATGGGCACTGAAGCTTTCTTT. It codes for CASSPNRGVQGMGTEAFF.

In DNA form, the CDR3 reads TGTGCCAGCAGTTCCGCCGGACTGGCTCTAGGAAACACCATATATTTT. Translated, it gives CASSSAGLALGNTIYF. The chain couples TRBV12-3 or TRBV12-4 to TRBJ1-3; D ambiguous. V was cut by 4 bases and J by 4 bases, with 17 bases left in between. The CDR3 runs 16 residues.

V gene TRBV6-1 combines with J gene TRBJ2-3; D is undetermined. Trimming left V 4 bases short and J 2 bases short, with 4 bases between. Germline loops: CDR1 MNHNS, CDR2 SASEGT. The CDR3 extends over 12 amino acids. CDR3 loop: CASSGPTDTQYF. The CDR3 nucleotides are TGTGCCAGCAGTGGACCCACAGATACGCAGTATTTT.